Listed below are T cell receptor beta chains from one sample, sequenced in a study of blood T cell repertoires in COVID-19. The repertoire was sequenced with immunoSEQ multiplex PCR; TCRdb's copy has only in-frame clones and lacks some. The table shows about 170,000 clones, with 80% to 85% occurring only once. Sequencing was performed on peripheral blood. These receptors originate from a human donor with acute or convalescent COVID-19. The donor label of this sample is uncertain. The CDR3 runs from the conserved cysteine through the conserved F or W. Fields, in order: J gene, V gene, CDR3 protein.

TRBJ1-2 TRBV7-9 CASSLLGGEGYTF
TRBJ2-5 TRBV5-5 CASSPGGAVETQYF
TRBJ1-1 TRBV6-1 CASSVGTRLMNTEAFF
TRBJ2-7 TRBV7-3 CASSPRGSGEQYF
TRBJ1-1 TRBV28 CASSSQQTAGVNTEAFF
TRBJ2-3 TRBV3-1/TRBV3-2 CASSPRGLAVTGDTDTQYF
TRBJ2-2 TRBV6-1 CASSEAKLTGELFF
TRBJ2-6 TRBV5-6 CASSLRTGLSGANVLTF
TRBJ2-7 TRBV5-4 CASSRRTEYEQYF
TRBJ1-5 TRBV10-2 CASSVSGNQPQHF
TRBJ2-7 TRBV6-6 CASSKVRTSGRGEQYF
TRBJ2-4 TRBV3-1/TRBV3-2 CASSQNSGGKNIQYF
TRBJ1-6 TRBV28 CASSSGGRDRGSPLHF
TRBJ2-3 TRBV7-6 CASSPARDRVADTQYF
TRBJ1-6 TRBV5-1 CASSLESNSSPLHF
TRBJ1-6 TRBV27 CASRGPYNSPLHF
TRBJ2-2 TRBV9 CASSVGLAVNTGELFF
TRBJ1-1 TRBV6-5 CASRRDRGTNTEAFF
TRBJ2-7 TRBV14 CASSQNNAYEQYF
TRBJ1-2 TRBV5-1 CASSLAEGNYGYTF
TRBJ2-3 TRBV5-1 CASSLEGTGSTDTQYF
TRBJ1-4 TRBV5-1 CASSTAGDPTNEKLFF
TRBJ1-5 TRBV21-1 CASSGGGCNQPQHF
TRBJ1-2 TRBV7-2 CASSSSNEASQGYTF
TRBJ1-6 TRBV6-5 CASRISGGYNSPLHF
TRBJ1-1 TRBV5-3 CARSLTGPVRTAFF
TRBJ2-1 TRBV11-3 CASSLDRGRYNEQFF
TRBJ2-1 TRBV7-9 CASRASGGADGQFF
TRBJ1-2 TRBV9 CASSVAPGENYGYTF
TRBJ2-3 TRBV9 CASSALSGGTDTQYF
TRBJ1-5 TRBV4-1 CASSQGGGAQPQHF
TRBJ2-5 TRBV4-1 CASSQDLGASGGDQETQYF
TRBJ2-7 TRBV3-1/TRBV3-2 CASSQEPSGSQQYF
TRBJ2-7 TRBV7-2 CASKEGTSLTYEQYF
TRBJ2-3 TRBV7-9 CASSSFSTDTQYF
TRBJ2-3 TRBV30 CAWGLGLAGPGDTQYF
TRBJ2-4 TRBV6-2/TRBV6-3 CASSYPTGLGKNIQYF
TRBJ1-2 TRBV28 CASSFPRAYGYTF
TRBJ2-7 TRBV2 CASSVQGYEQYF
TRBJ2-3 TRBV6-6 CASSTLAGTWNTQYF
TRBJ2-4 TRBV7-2 CASSPRGGSSKNIQYF
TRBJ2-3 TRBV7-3 CASSLGRGAGDTQYF
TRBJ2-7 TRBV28 CASSPRQASPYEQYF
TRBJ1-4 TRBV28 CASSLAGREKLFF
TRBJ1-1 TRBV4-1 CASSGGRNTEAFF
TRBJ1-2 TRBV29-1 CSADSETGWGSSGYTF
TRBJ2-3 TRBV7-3 CASGSADSTDTQYF
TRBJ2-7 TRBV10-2 CASSEGTSGRKQYF
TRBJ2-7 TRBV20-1 CSASSRGSSSYEQYF
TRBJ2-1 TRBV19 CASSMVRGANSYNEQFF
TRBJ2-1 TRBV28 CASSPSGTSSYNEQFF
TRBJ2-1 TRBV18 CASSRFEGVGSYNEQFF
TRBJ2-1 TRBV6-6 CASSYSGNYNEQFF